This TCR beta chain was obtained from a study of Graves' ophthalmopathy and Graves' hyperthyroidism. Trimming shortened V by 4 bases and J by 7 bases, and 14 bases separated the two germline ends. The CDR3 length is 14 residues. CDR1 and CDR2 (germline): GTSNPN, SVGIG (reference sequence). This clonotype has at least ten counts. RNA transcripts yielded amplified TCR beta CDR3 regions. First-round RT-PCR with HTBI primers preceded a second-round multiplex PCR. TCRdb reanalysed the multiplex PCR reads using MiXCR and keeps one entry per CDR3 protein. Here the sample spans some 350,000 distinct CDR3 sequences, about a sixth being singletons. Absence of ophthalmopathy within 18 months of follow-up defined stable hyperthyroidism. Recruitment covered hyperthyroidism patients aged 18 to 65 whose new diagnosis was of under 2 months' duration.

Sequencing used peripheral blood. The chain couples TRBV30 to TRBJ1-6; no clear D. This clonotype was sampled from an adult woman with stable Graves' hyperthyroidism. The chain's CDR3 is CAWITAVGNSPLHF. The CDR3 DNA sequence: TGTGCCTGGATTACCGCGGTTGGAAATTCACCCCTCCACTTT. Together with reference TRBV30 and TRBJ1-6, the CDR3 gives the full variable domain: SQTIHQWPATLVQPVGSPLSLECTVEGTSNPNLYWYRQAAGRGLQLLFYSVGIGQISSEVPQNLSASRPQDRQFILSSKKLLLSDSGFYLCAWITAVGNSPLHFGNGTRLTVT.